A single sample gave rise to the 11 T cell receptor beta chains below, sequenced in a study of synovial regulatory T cells in juvenile arthritis. This table comes from immunoSEQ multiplex PCR, and its TCRdb copy is limited to in-frame clones, with some not included. This table lists roughly 8,000 clones. Source material: Treg cells from blood. The subset: remaining (HLA-DR-negative) circulating blood Treg cells. The receptors shown here come from a donor aged 2-30 years with juvenile idiopathic arthritis.

The chain combines TRBV7-9 with TRBJ2-2; TCRdb designates TRBD1, a call that cannot be tested without DNA. The CDR3 is 13 amino acids. No coding sequence is recorded. CDR1 and CDR2 from the germline V gene are SEHNR and FQNEAQ (reference sequence). CDR3: CASSLLGPGELFF.

The chain combines TRBV9 with TRBJ1-2; TCRdb's D call, TRBD1, is unchecked because there is no DNA. CDR1 and CDR2 from the germline V gene are SGDLS and YYNGEE. The length of the CDR3 is 14 residues. No nucleotide data were recorded. The CDR3 sequence is CASSVSVTDYGYTF.

The rearrangement joins TRBV7-9 to TRBJ2-3; TCRdb's D call, TRBD1, is unchecked because there is no DNA. Per the germline V gene, CDR1 is SEHNR and CDR2 is FQNEAQ (reference sequence). There are 16 residues in the CDR3. DNA for this receptor is not on file. This CDR3 reads CASSLAAGYSTDTQYF.

V and J are TRBV29-1 and TRBJ1-1. The CDR3 spans 15 residues. This entry has no DNA. Germline assignment: CDR1 SQVTM and CDR2 ANQGSEA. CDR3 region: CSVGVGNPMNTEAFF.

The V gene is TRBV28, the J gene TRBJ1-2. This CDR3 is built from 12 residues. No DNA is listed. Germline V gene data show CDR1 as MDHEN and CDR2 as SYDVKM. CDR3 loop: CASRGLGYGYTF.

The chain combines TRBV4-1 with TRBJ2-1; TCRdb picks TRBD2, but there is no DNA to check that call. Germline lookup yields CDR1 MGHRA and CDR2 YSYEKL. The CDR3 runs 15 residues. Nucleotide data are not available. CDR3 amino acids: CASSLRLAGFDEQFF.

The chain recombines TRBV28 with TRBJ2-7; without DNA, the TCRdb call of TRBD1 cannot be checked. Germline CDR1 reads MDHEN; CDR2 reads SYDVKM. The CDR3 consists of 15 residues. Only the protein sequence is given. CDR3: CASTRRDRGAYEQYF.

The chain links TRBV27 to TRBJ2-1. Germline assignment: CDR1 MNHEY and CDR2 SMNVEV (reference sequence). The CDR3 spans 17 residues. No DNA has been recorded. This CDR3 reads CASSFIGYTNTYNEQFF.

This chain connects TRBV7-3 to TRBJ2-1; without DNA, the TCRdb call of TRBD2 cannot be checked. CDR1 and CDR2 (germline): SGHTA, FQGTGA. The CDR3 runs to 15 residues. A DNA sequence was not provided. CDR3 protein: CASSLSLAGYNEQFF.

V is TRBV5-1 and J is TRBJ1-4; TCRdb indicates TRBD1, and absent DNA this call remains unverified. Germline V gene lookup returns CDR1 SGHRS and CDR2 YFSETQ. The CDR3 is 14 amino acids. No DNA sequence was recorded. CDR3 protein: CASSLTGDEEKLFF.

V is TRBV6-5 and J is TRBJ1-1. The CDR3 is made up of 14 amino acids. This entry has no DNA. Germline CDR1 is MNHEY and CDR2 is SVGAGI. The CDR3 reads CASSYRGAGTEAFF.